This T cell receptor (beta chain) was recovered during a study of T cell responses to AZD1222 COVID-19 vaccine. Findings of the study overall: Across spike, vaccine-associated CD4 TCRs were found, dominant at 160-218 and 743-854. Repertoire sampling occurred only after the peak T cell response. A mostly white British donor set with more females was recruited, and clonal diversity was possibly underestimated. After two AZD1222 doses, spike-specific TCR breadth and depth rose versus day 0.

Turning to this clone: Antigen unknown.

The trim removed 8 bases at V and 0 bases at J, leaving 6 bases unmatched. The CDR3 has 15 residues. Germline V CDR1 and CDR2: GTSNPN, SVGIG (reference sequence). Sequencing used immunoSEQ multiplex PCR; TCRdb keeps in-frame clones, though not all of them. The sample holds some 110,000 clones; about nine tenths are singletons and the top ten take 7% to 9%. The chain couples TRBV30 to TRBJ2-7; TRBD2 aligns across 14 bases. This TCR came from an adult who received the AZD1222 COVID-19 vaccine. The sequencing used peripheral blood, collected 28 days after the second AZD1222 dose. The CDR3 bases are TGTGCCCGGGGACTAGCGGGGGAAAGCTCCTACGAGCAGTACTTC. It specifies CARGLAGESSYEQYF.